One and the same sample provided the 29 T cell receptor beta chains below, sequenced in a study of persistence of HIV-infected CD4 T cells. Antigens for these TCRs are unknown. Overlapping HIV-1 Gag 15-mer peptides at about 1 ug per peptide per mL were used. CD40L/CD69 double-negative CD45RO-high memory CD4+ T cells were collected. The immunoSEQ assay was version 4, run in survey mode. Sequenced by immunoSEQ multiplex PCR; TCRdb stores in-frame clones only, minus some. The sample holds approximately 40,000 clones, around 82% seen once. The specimen was CD4+ T cells sorted from PBMCs after approximately 20-hour stimulation, collected from a patient who received antiretroviral therapy. The receptors come from an adult man with HIV who was CMV-seropositive.

The V gene is TRBV6-5, the J gene TRBJ1-1; no definite D call. The V gene lost 2 bases and the J gene lost 1 base, with 5 bases spanning the gap. The germline V gene has CDR1 MNHEY and CDR2 SVGAGI. There are 13 residues in the CDR3. CDR3 DNA: TGTGCCAGCAGTTACGGCGGGAACACTGAAGCTTTCTTT. Translating gives CASSYGGNTEAFF.

V usage is TRBV7-8 and J usage is TRBJ1-1; D is unclear. The CDR3 has 13 residues. Trimming removed 4 bases from V and 0 bases from J, with 6 bases in between. CDR1 and CDR2 (germline): SGHVS, FQNEAQ. Here the CDR3 DNA reads TGTGCCAGCAGCTCCGGGTTGAACACTGAAGCTTTCTTT. Translation: CASSSGLNTEAFF.

This clone appeared a few times. The chain has TRBV7-2 and TRBJ2-2; D call uncertain. V lost 3 bases and J lost 2, with 16 bases in between. Germline V lookup: CDR1 SGHTA, CDR2 FQGNSA. The CDR3 contains 17 residues. CDR3 in amino acids: CASSLDHKTPNTGELFF. CDR3 sequence (DNA): TGTGCCAGCAGCTTGGATCACAAGACTCCCAACACCGGGGAGCTGTTTTTT.

This chain links TRBV4-1 with TRBJ1-4; possible D gene TRBD1, 5 bases. The CDR3 is 17 amino acids. The V end lost 4 bases, the J end lost 5 bases, and 20 bases lay between the germline ends. CDR1 is MGHRA, CDR2 YSYEKL, per germline. The CDR3 here is CASSRPRQEEGNEKLFF. CDR3 bases: TGCGCCAGCAGCCGCCCTCGCCAGGAAGAGGGGAATGAAAAACTGTTTTTT.

This chain links TRBV6-1 with TRBJ2-7; D is possibly TRBD1 (6 bases). The CDR3 consists of 15 residues. CDR1 MNHNS and CDR2 SASEGT come from the germline V gene. V lost 2 bases and J 5 bases, leaving 16 bases between the germline ends. The CDR3 DNA is TGTGCCAGCAGTGAACTCCAGGGGTCTTCCCACGAGCAGTACTTC. It specifies CASSELQGSSHEQYF.

The rearrangement uses TRBV6-5 and TRBJ1-1; D call uncertain. Germline V gene sequence: CDR1 MNHEY, CDR2 SVGAGI. The CDR3 covers 13 residues. The ends were cut back, 6 bases at V and 0 bases at J, with 8 bases in the middle. CDR3 amino acids: CASSGVMNTEAFF. The CDR3, as DNA: TGTGCCAGCAGCGGGGTTATGAACACTGAAGCTTTCTTT.

J is TRBJ2-7 and V is TRBV9; TRBD1 matches 7 bases. V was pared by 3 bases and J by 6 bases, with 6 bases of the junction left unmatched. Per germline, CDR1 SGDLS and CDR2 YYNGEE. CDR3 length equals 13 residues. The CDR3 sequence is CASSDRGRSEQYF. The CDR3 coding sequence is TGTGCCAGCAGCGACAGGGGTCGTTCCGAGCAGTACTTC.

There are a few counts of this clone. The chain carries TRBV6-6 and TRBJ1-3, with D unclear. This CDR3 has 14 residues. With 6 bases removed from V and 0 bases from J, the gap between germline ends came to 9 bases. Germline CDR1 and CDR2: MNHNY and SVGAGI (reference sequence). The CDR3: CASRLGSSGNTIYF. As DNA, the CDR3 is TGTGCCAGCAGACTTGGGAGCTCTGGAAACACCATATATTTT.

This chain connects TRBV9 to TRBJ1-6, with a weak D call TRBD1 (5 bases). V lost 3 bases to trimming and J lost 9 bases, with 13 bases between them. Germline V gene data show CDR1 as SGDLS and CDR2 as YYNGEE. CDR3 length: 14 amino acids. The CDR3 DNA follows: TGTGCCAGCAGCGGAGACAGTTTTGGTTCACCCCTCCACTTT. This gives the protein CASSGDSFGSPLHF.

The chain uses TRBV29-1 and TRBJ2-7, with no clear D. The CDR3 sequence is 12 residues long. Germline values: CDR1 SQVTM, CDR2 ANQGSEA. V lost 5 bases and J 2 bases, leaving 10 bases between the germline ends. The CDR3 reads CSVTVNPYEQYF. The CDR3 nucleotides read TGCAGCGTTACAGTGAACCCCTACGAGCAGTACTTC.

This clone has only a few counts. The chain has TRBV7-3 and TRBJ2-2; 9 nucleotides agree with TRBD2. The CDR3 sequence is 15 residues long. Losses at the gene ends were 2 bases for V and 10 bases for J; bases not matched to a gene: 8. CDR1 is SGHTA, CDR2 FQGTGA, per germline. CDR3 sequence reads: CASSLVGSGSKELFF. The CDR3 DNA sequence: TGTGCCAGCAGCTTAGTGGGTAGCGGGAGTAAGGAGCTGTTTTTT.

The V gene is TRBV6-5, the J gene TRBJ2-5, with 8 bases identical to TRBD2. CDR1 and CDR2 from the germline V gene are MNHEY and SVGAGI. The CDR3 has 14 amino acids. With V trimmed by 7 bases and J by 2 bases, 6 bases remained unmatched. The DNA of the CDR3 is TGTGCCAGCAAAAATAGCGGGGATCAAGAGACCCAGTACTTC. This translates into CASKNSGDQETQYF.

The chain combines TRBV7-9 with TRBJ1-1; 7 nucleotides align to TRBD1. The CDR3 is made up of 14 amino acids. The V gene end was trimmed by 5 bases and the J gene end by 8 bases; junction bases not matched to a gene: 11. The germline V gene has CDR1 SEHNR and CDR2 FQNEAQ (reference sequence). The DNA for the CDR3 is TGTGCCAGCAGCCCCTCCGGTGTAGGGGGCGAAGCTTTCTTT. It specifies CASSPSGVGGEAFF.

The chain employs TRBV6-5 and TRBJ1-2; D is ambiguous. The CDR3 consists of 14 residues. The V end was cut by 7 bases, the J end by 4 bases, with 16 bases between. CDR1 and CDR2 (germline): MNHEY, SVGAGI. DNA for the CDR3: TGTGCCAGCACCCCCATGCAGAGATCCTATGGCTACACCTTC. Its translation: CASTPMQRSYGYTF.

The chain uses TRBV27 and TRBJ2-7; weak D call: TRBD1 (5 bases). Trimming stripped 0 bases from V and 4 bases from J, with 10 bases between. The CDR3 extends over 14 amino acids. Germline V lookup: CDR1 MNHEY, CDR2 SMNVEV (reference sequence). Here the CDR3 reads CASSLSWSGYEQYF. DNA of the CDR3: TGTGCCAGCAGTTTATCGTGGTCAGGGTACGAGCAGTACTTC.

This clone was detected only once. V is TRBV4-1 and J is TRBJ1-1; 7 nucleotides match TRBD1. CDR3 size: 15 residues. Unmatched junction bases numbered 5, after V lost 2 bases and J lost 2 bases. CDR1 and CDR2 (germline): MGHRA, YSYEKL. For the CDR3, the DNA is TGCGCCAGCAGCCAACAACAGGGGATCAACACTGAAGCTTTCTTT. Amino acid sequence: CASSQQQGINTEAFF.

The V call is TRBV30, the J call TRBJ1-2; D unclear. Germline CDR1 and CDR2: GTSNPN and SVGIG (reference sequence). V was cut by 2 bases and J by 3 bases, with 13 bases left in between. This CDR3 is 14 amino acids long. The DNA for the CDR3 is TGTGCCTGGAGTCAAACCTCCGGGTACTATGGCTACACCTTC. Its translation is CAWSQTSGYYGYTF.

J is TRBJ1-5 and V is TRBV7-6; D gene unclear. V dropped 5 bases and J dropped 8 bases, with 13 bases sitting between them. Germline V gene sequence: CDR1 SGHVS, CDR2 FNYEAQ. The CDR3 contains 13 residues. This chain's CDR3 is CASSRSSWEPQHF. DNA for the CDR3: TGTGCCAGCAGCCGATCCTCATGGGAGCCCCAGCATTTT. The variable domain in full, completed from reference TRBV7-6 and TRBJ1-5, reads GAGVSQSPRYKVTKRGQDVALRCDPISGHVSLYWYRQALGQGPEFLTYFNYEAQQDKSGLPNDRFSAERPEGSISTLTIQRTEQRDSAMYRCASSRSSWEPQHFGDGTRLSIL.

The chain uses TRBV6-6 and TRBJ2-7; D gene unclear. Trimming took off 2 bases at V and 1 base at J, with 15 bases between the two ends. There are 16 residues in the CDR3. CDR1 is MNHNY and CDR2 is SVGAGI in the germline V gene (reference sequence). The CDR3 region is CASSYPTLGSSYEQYF. The CDR3 coding sequence is TGTGCCAGCAGTTACCCGACCTTGGGGTCTTCCTACGAGCAGTACTTC.

The V call is TRBV7-2, the J call TRBJ2-2; a weak D match, TRBD1 (6 bases). The germline V gene has CDR1 SGHTA and CDR2 FQGNSA. The CDR3 consists of 15 residues. The ends were cut back, 1 base at V and 7 bases at J, with 13 bases in the middle. The CDR3 is CASSLEQGKGGELFF. CDR3 sequence (DNA): TGTGCCAGCAGCTTAGAACAGGGAAAGGGCGGGGAGCTGTTTTTT. Variable domain in full (rest from reference TRBV7-2 and TRBJ2-2): GAGVSQSPSNKVTEKGKDVELRCDPISGHTALYWYRQSLGQGLEFLIYFQGNSAPDKSGLPSDRFSAERTGGSVSTLTIQRTQQEDSAVYLCASSLEQGKGGELFFGEGSRLTVL.

The chain uses TRBV7-2 and TRBJ2-5; no definite D call. Germline loops: CDR1 SGHTA, CDR2 FQGNSA. V dropped 6 bases and J dropped 5 bases, with 19 bases sitting between them. CDR3 size: 15 residues. DNA of the CDR3: TGTGCCAGCAGTCCCTACTGGGGAAGCCCTGAGACCCAGTACTTC. This translates into CASSPYWGSPETQYF.

This clone has just one count. This chain uses TRBV5-1 with TRBJ2-3; 8 positions match TRBD2. The CDR3 extends over 16 amino acids. In germline, CDR1 is SGHRS, CDR2 YFSETQ. The V gene end was trimmed by 2 bases and the J gene end by 0 bases; junction bases not matched to a gene: 5. CDR3 protein: CASSFIRGGSTDTQYF. The CDR3 nucleotides read TGCGCCAGCAGCTTCATACGGGGGGGCAGCACAGATACGCAGTATTTT.

The chain links TRBV30 to TRBJ1-6; a weak D match, TRBD1 (6 bases). V was trimmed by 3 bases and J by 6 bases, leaving 12 bases between them. In germline, CDR1 is GTSNPN, CDR2 SVGIG (reference sequence). This CDR3 comprises 14 residues. CDR3 loop: CAWRQGNGNSPLHF. The CDR3 DNA is TGTGCCTGGAGGCAGGGGAATGGTAATTCACCCCTCCACTTT.

CDR3 coding DNA: TGCAGTGCTAGGGGCGGAAACACCATATATTTT. Protein product: CSARGGNTIYF. The V call is TRBV20-1, the J call TRBJ1-3; D is unresolved. The CDR3 loop spans 11 amino acids. The germline V and J ends were trimmed by 3 bases and 4 bases, with 4 bases remaining between them. The germline V gene has CDR1 DFQATT and CDR2 SNEGSKA (reference sequence).

CDR3 sequence reads: CASSLGLAGARTFQETQYF. For the CDR3, the DNA is TGTGCCAGCAGCTTAGGCCTAGCGGGAGCCCGAACCTTCCAAGAGACCCAGTACTTC. The chain has TRBV11-3 and TRBJ2-5, with 10 bases that match TRBD2. The V and J ends lost 1 base and 1 base, in that order; junction bases with no gene match: 12. The CDR3 extends over 19 amino acids. Germline assignment: CDR1 SGHNT and CDR2 YENEEA. The full variable domain, completed using reference TRBV11-3 and TRBJ2-5, is EAGVVQSPRYKIIEKKQPVAFWCNPISGHNTLYWYLQNLGQGPELLIRYENEEAVDDSQLPKDRFSAERLKGVDSTLKIQPAELGDSAVYLCASSLGLAGARTFQETQYFGPGTRLLVL.

This sequence joins TRBV9 and TRBJ1-2, with D possibly being TRBD1 (5 bases). The V end was cut by 7 bases, the J end by 4 bases, with 14 bases between. Germline V gene data show CDR1 as SGDLS and CDR2 as YYNGEE. The CDR3 has 13 residues. In nucleotides, the CDR3 is TGTGCCAGCGGGAGAGGGGAGGCCTATGGCTACACCTTC. It yields the protein CASGRGEAYGYTF. Drawing the rest from reference TRBV9 and TRBJ1-2, the complete variable domain is DSGVTQTPKHLITATGQRVTLRCSPRSGDLSVYWYQQSLDQGLQFLIQYYNGEERAKGNILERFSAQQFPDLHSELNLSSLELGDSALYFCASGRGEAYGYTFGSGTRLTVV.

This chain joins TRBV29-1 and TRBJ1-3; D uncertain. CDR3 size: 13 residues. The V gene's germline CDR1 is SQVTM and CDR2 ANQGSEA. Trimming removed 7 bases from V and 0 bases from J, with 10 bases in between. CDR3 region: CSADPGSGNTIYF. CDR3 DNA: TGCAGCGCGGACCCGGGCTCTGGAAACACCATATATTTT.

This chain links TRBV19 with TRBJ2-2, with 7 bases lining up with TRBD1. CDR1 LNHDA and CDR2 SQIVND come from the germline V gene (reference sequence). CDR3 size: 18 residues. J lost 4 bases, V lost 7 bases, and 18 bases had no gene match. CDR3: CASNGDRKGFRGTGELFF. The DNA for the CDR3 is TGTGCCAGTAATGGGGACAGAAAGGGCTTTAGAGGCACCGGGGAGCTGTTTTTT.

V is TRBV6-5 and J is TRBJ1-3; D is undetermined. The CDR3 consists of 16 residues. Germline loops: CDR1 MNHEY, CDR2 SVGAGI. V was trimmed by 0 bases and J by 4 bases, leaving 13 bases between them. In DNA, the CDR3 is TGTGCCAGCAGTTACTCTAACAGTTTGAGAGGAAACACCATATATTTT. The encoded protein is CASSYSNSLRGNTIYF.